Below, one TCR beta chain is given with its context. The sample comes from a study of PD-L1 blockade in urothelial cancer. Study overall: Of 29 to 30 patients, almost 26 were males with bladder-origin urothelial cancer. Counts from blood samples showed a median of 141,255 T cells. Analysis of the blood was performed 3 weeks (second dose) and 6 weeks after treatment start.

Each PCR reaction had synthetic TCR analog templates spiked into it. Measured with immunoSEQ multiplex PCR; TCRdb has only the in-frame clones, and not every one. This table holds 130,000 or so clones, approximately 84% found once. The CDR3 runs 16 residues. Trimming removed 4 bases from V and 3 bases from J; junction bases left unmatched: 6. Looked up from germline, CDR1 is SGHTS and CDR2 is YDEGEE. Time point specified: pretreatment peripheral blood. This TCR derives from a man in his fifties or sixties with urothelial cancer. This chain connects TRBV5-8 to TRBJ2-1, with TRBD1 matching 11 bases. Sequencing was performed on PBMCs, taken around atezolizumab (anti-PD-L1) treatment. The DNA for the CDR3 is TGTGCCAGCAGCGGGTCCGGGACAGGGGGCTACAATGAGCAGTTCTTC. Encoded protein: CASSGSGTGGYNEQFF. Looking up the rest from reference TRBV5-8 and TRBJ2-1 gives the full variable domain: EAGVTQSPTHLIKTRGQQATLRCSPISGHTSVYWYQQALGLGLQFLLWYDEGEERNRGNFPPRFSGRQFPNYSSELNVNALELEDSALYLCASSGSGTGGYNEQFFGPGTRLTVL.